A single sample is the source of the 30 T cell receptor beta chains below, sequenced in a study of T cells in Graves' hyperthyroidism and ophthalmopathy. RNA transcripts gave rise to amplified TCR beta CDR3 regions. First-round RT-PCR with HTBI primers amplified the TCR CDR3 region. TCRdb re-derived calls from the multiplex PCR reads in MiXCR, one entry per CDR3 protein. The sample shows 450,000 to 700,000 distinct CDR3 sequences, 40% to 55% of them seen only once. What was sequenced was peripheral blood or thyroid tissue (not recorded which). The source is an adult woman with Graves' disease, either hyperthyroidism or ophthalmopathy (not recorded which).

This clonotype was found a few times. J is TRBJ2-7 and V is TRBV10-3; D possibly corresponds to TRBD2 (6 bases). The V end was cut by 6 bases, the J end by 3 bases, with 18 bases between. This CDR3 spans 15 amino acids. The germline CDR1 and CDR2 sequences are ENHRY and SYGVKD. The CDR3 spells CAISDPGLGDYEQYF. The CDR3 coding sequence is TGTGCCATCAGCGACCCGGGACTCGGCGACTACGAGCAGTACTTC.

This clonotype was counted ten times or more. The chain links TRBV14 to TRBJ2-5; D is possibly TRBD1 (5 bases). The CDR3 loop spans 14 amino acids. Germline CDR1 reads SGHDN; CDR2 reads FVKESK. Trimming removed 2 bases at V and 4 bases at J, with 11 bases between. The CDR3 protein is CASSQSFTGETQYF. Written as DNA, the CDR3 is TGTGCCAGCAGCCAAAGTTTTACAGGAGAGACCCAGTACTTC.

J is TRBJ1-2 and V is TRBV11-1; weak D call: TRBD1 (5 bases). The CDR3 runs to 13 residues. The germline gives CDR1 SGHAT, CDR2 FQDESV (reference sequence). Trimming shortened V by 7 bases and J by 4 bases, and 13 bases separated the two germline ends. CDR3 bases: TGTGCCAGCATAGACAGCCGCCTCTATGGCTACACCTTC. Translated, it gives CASIDSRLYGYTF.

The chain uses TRBV3-1 and TRBJ2-5; 11 bases line up with TRBD1. Germline CDR1 and CDR2: LGHDT and YNNKEL (reference sequence). Unmatched junction bases numbered 3, after V lost 2 bases and J lost 4 bases. This CDR3 spans 15 amino acids. The CDR3 sequence: CASSQSGTGGETQYF. CDR3 sequence (DNA): TGTGCCAGCAGCCAATCCGGGACAGGGGGAGAGACCCAGTACTTC.

The sample holds many counts of this clonotype. The gene calls are TRBV6-5 and TRBJ1-5, with 7 bases identical to TRBD1. The V gene end was trimmed by 6 bases and the J gene end by 3 bases; junction bases not matched to a gene: 8. The CDR3 has 15 residues. In germline, CDR1 is MNHEY, CDR2 SVGAGI. CDR3 protein: CASSPGQAHNQPQHF. The CDR3 DNA reads as TGTGCCAGCAGCCCCGGACAGGCCCACAATCAGCCCCAGCATTTT.

The rearrangement joins TRBV19 to TRBJ1-5, with 7 bases aligning to TRBD1. This CDR3 has 16 residues. The ends lost 9 bases at V and 0 bases at J; junction bases unmatched: 11. Germline assignment: CDR1 LNHDA and CDR2 SQIVND (reference sequence). CDR3: CASSQIGTVSNQPQHF. The CDR3, as DNA: TGTGCCAGCAGCCAAATTGGGACAGTTAGCAATCAGCCCCAGCATTTT.

The V call is TRBV19, the J call TRBJ2-6; weak D call: TRBD1 (6 bases). This CDR3 has 16 residues. Trimming shortened V by 3 bases and J by 4 bases, and 13 bases separated the two germline ends. Germline CDR1 LNHDA, CDR2 SQIVND (reference sequence). The chain's CDR3 is CASSIFRGSGANVLTF. Here the CDR3 DNA reads TGTGCCAGTAGTATTTTCAGGGGCTCCGGGGCCAACGTCCTGACTTTC.

This clonotype was seen more than once but under ten times. V and J are TRBV28 and TRBJ2-7; TRBD2 agrees at 10 bases. The CDR3 contains 13 residues. The V gene's germline CDR1 is MDHEN and CDR2 SYDVKM. Trimming cost V 6 bases and J 6 bases; bases outside gene matches: 5. CDR3 amino acids: CASSRTSGPEQYF. Written as DNA, the CDR3 is TGTGCCAGCAGCCGGACTAGCGGTCCCGAGCAGTACTTC.

The rearrangement links TRBV2 to TRBJ2-5; the D gene is possibly TRBD1 (6 bases). There are 14 residues in the CDR3. Looked up from germline, CDR1 is SNHLY and CDR2 is FYNNEI. V shed 5 bases and J shed 4 bases, with 14 bases lying between them. The CDR3 sequence: CASSSNRAGETQYF. CDR3 coding DNA: TGTGCCAGCAGTTCGAACAGGGCAGGAGAGACCCAGTACTTC.

Comment on this clonotype: One end of the junction is discordant with germline, which a read error may explain. V usage is TRBV7-7 and J usage is TRBJ2-5; 7 bases match TRBD1. The CDR3 length is 15 residues. The germline gives CDR1 SSHAT, CDR2 FNYEAQ (reference sequence). CDR3 residues: CASSSWTGAQETQYF. CDR3 in DNA: TGTGCTAGCAGCTCCTGGACAGGAGCCCAAGAGACCCAGTACTTC.

V is TRBV30 and J is TRBJ1-2; D remains unclear. Trimming shortened V by 0 bases and J by 0 bases, and 5 bases separated the two germline ends. Per the germline V gene, CDR1 is GTSNPN and CDR2 is SVGIG (reference sequence). The CDR3 sequence is 13 residues long. DNA of the CDR3: TGTGCCTGGAGTGTTAACACTAACTATGGCTACACCTTC. This sequence encodes CAWSVNTNYGYTF.

This clonotype was recorded at least ten times. The chain joins TRBV18 to TRBJ1-6; D perhaps matches TRBD1 (5 bases). The CDR3 contains 14 residues. The V and J ends lost 3 bases and 7 bases respectively, with 10 bases between them. From germline, CDR1 is KGHSH and CDR2 LQKENI. The DNA for the CDR3 is TGTGCCAGCTCACCGGGACTTTCGAATTCACCCCTCCACTTT. Its translation: CASSPGLSNSPLHF. Full variable domain (rest looked up from reference TRBV18 and TRBJ1-6): NAGVMQNPRHLVRRRGQEARLRCSPMKGHSHVYWYRQLPEEGLKFMVYLQKENIIDESGMPKERFSAEFPKEGPSILRIQQVVRGDSAAYFCASSPGLSNSPLHFGNGTRLTVT.

This clonotype was counted a few times. The chain uses TRBV29-1 and TRBJ2-1; perhaps D is TRBD1 or TRBD2 (5 bases each). V lost 3 bases, J lost 4 bases, and 10 bases lay in between. Per germline, CDR1 SQVTM and CDR2 ANQGSEA. The CDR3 extends over 13 amino acids. This CDR3 is CSVEGRPYNEQFF. The CDR3 DNA reads as TGCAGCGTTGAGGGACGTCCGTACAATGAGCAGTTCTTC.

This clonotype was found a few times. This chain links TRBV10-2 with TRBJ1-6; possible D gene TRBD1, 6 bases. The CDR3 extends over 15 amino acids. Germline values: CDR1 WSHSY, CDR2 SAAADI. Trimming took off 4 bases at V and 10 bases at J, with 17 bases between the two ends. The CDR3 loop is CASSASGDRGSPLHF. The CDR3 DNA reads as TGCGCCAGCAGTGCCTCGGGGGATAGGGGGTCACCCCTCCACTTT.

The chain carries TRBV18 and TRBJ2-7; unclear D gene. V was shortened by 8 bases and J by 5 bases, with 10 bases between the two germline ends. Germline assignment: CDR1 KGHSH and CDR2 LQKENI. The CDR3 is 11 amino acids. The CDR3 loop is CASPGRDEQYF. Here the CDR3 DNA reads TGTGCCAGCCCCGGAAGGGACGAGCAGTACTTC.

This clonotype was observed at least ten times. J is TRBJ1-1 and V is TRBV29-1; D remains unclear. Looked up from germline, CDR1 is SQVTM and CDR2 is ANQGSEA. V was shortened by 7 bases and J by 10 bases, with 16 bases between the two germline ends. This CDR3 contains 11 residues. CDR3 sequence: CSARWGALAFF. For the CDR3, the DNA is TGCAGCGCCCGTTGGGGTGCCCTAGCTTTCTTT.

This chain connects TRBV7-3 to TRBJ1-1; 9 bases agree with TRBD1. Germline CDR1 is SGHTA and CDR2 is FQGTGA. V was pared by 5 bases and J by 10 bases, with 8 bases of the junction left unmatched. The CDR3 contains 13 residues. The CDR3 here is CASSRRTGARAFF. The CDR3 nucleotides read TGTGCCAGCAGCCGTAGGACAGGGGCGCGAGCTTTCTTT.

This clonotype was picked up many times. The CDR3 nucleotides are TGTGCCAGCAGCCCACCAGGGGTGAACACCGGGGAGCTGTTTTTT. Amino acids: CASSPPGVNTGELFF. The chain couples TRBV11-2 to TRBJ2-2; TRBD1 might be the D (6 bases). The germline V gene has CDR1 SGHAT and CDR2 FQNNGV. Between the trimmed V and J ends, which lost 5 bases and 1 base, there was a span of 11 bases. The CDR3 is 15 residues long.

This clonotype occurred many times. The rearrangement uses TRBV13 and TRBJ2-7; D not resolved. The CDR3 covers 15 residues. Germline V CDR1 and CDR2: PRHDT, FYEKMQ (reference sequence). V lost 1 base to trimming and J lost 5 bases, with 15 bases between them. As DNA, the CDR3 is TGTGCCAGCAGCTTAGTGGCCCTCCTTCCCAACGAGCAGTACTTC. It encodes CASSLVALLPNEQYF.

This clonotype appeared once. The CDR3 carries no conserved terminal phenylalanine or tryptophan, so it likely arises from a read error. Because the CDR3's place on the DNA is in doubt, the DNA is left out and the CDR3 is given as listed by TCRdb. The rearrangement uses TRBV9 and TRBJ2-6. Germline V CDR1 and CDR2: SGDLS, YYNGEE. The CDR3 has 8 amino acids, counting both end residues. The CDR3 reads CASSESTS.

This clonotype has a count of ten or more. The V and J genes are TRBV20-1 and TRBJ1-4; D is possibly TRBD1 (5 bases). Germline CDR1 and CDR2: DFQATT and SNEGSKA (reference sequence). The length of the CDR3 is 12 residues. CDR3 nucleotide sequence: TGCAGCGTCGGGGGTCTTAATGAAAAACTGTTTTTT. It is translated as CSVGGLNEKLFF.

Worth noting for this clonotype: A junction end diverges from the germline sequence, so it may reflect a read error. This sequence joins TRBV20-1 and TRBJ1-1; D is unresolved. This CDR3 spans 14 amino acids. Germline V gene sequence: CDR1 DFQATT, CDR2 SNEGSKA (reference sequence). The CDR3 sequence is CSARDDPGNTEASF. The CDR3, as DNA: TGCAGTGCTAGAGATGACCCGGGGAACACTGAAGCTTCCTTT.

The rearrangement links TRBV29-1 to TRBJ2-2; tentative D call: TRBD1 (5 bases). Trimming pared 3 bases from V and 4 bases from J, leaving 12 bases between. Looked up from germline, CDR1 is SQVTM and CDR2 is ANQGSEA. CDR3 size: 14 residues. The CDR3 region has the DNA TGCAGCGTTGAGGGGCAGGCATTCACCGGGGAGCTGTTTTTT. Translating it yields CSVEGQAFTGELFF.

This clonotype occurred many times. As DNA, the CDR3 is TGTGCTTCCACAATGAACACCGGGGAGCTGTTTTTT. It codes for CASTMNTGELFF. The chain recombines TRBV11-2 with TRBJ2-2; D is undetermined. CDR1 is SGHAT, CDR2 FQNNGV, per germline. This CDR3 has 12 residues.

The chain combines TRBV28 with TRBJ2-2; a weak D match, TRBD2 (5 bases). The CDR3 runs to 13 residues. Trimming shortened V by 10 bases and J by 4 bases, and 13 bases separated the two germline ends. Germline V gene data show CDR1 as MDHEN and CDR2 as SYDVKM. CDR3 nucleotides: TGTGCCACTGAGGGCCGAGGCACCGGGGAGCTGTTTTTT. This sequence encodes CATEGRGTGELFF.

The sample holds many counts of this clonotype. This chain connects TRBV12-3 or TRBV12-4 to TRBJ2-7, with D tentatively TRBD1 or TRBD2 (5 bases each). The V and J ends lost 3 bases and 3 bases respectively, with 12 bases between them. This CDR3 is 14 amino acids long. The CDR3 sequence is CASSFVGPRYEQYF. The CDR3 DNA reads as TGTGCCAGCAGTTTCGTGGGACCTCGCTACGAGCAGTACTTC.

This clonotype was observed many times. The chain combines TRBV6-6 with TRBJ1-6; the D gene is possibly TRBD1 (5 bases). The V gene's germline CDR1 is MNHNY and CDR2 SVGAGI (reference sequence). V gave up 2 bases and J gave up 9 bases, with 11 bases separating them. The CDR3 covers 14 residues. CDR3 loop: CASSYGDRASPLHF. CDR3 DNA sequence: TGTGCCAGCAGTTACGGTGACAGAGCTTCACCCCTCCACTTT.

This clonotype was found many times. The gene calls are TRBV10-1 and TRBJ1-6; TRBD1 agrees at 10 bases. The length of the CDR3 is 13 residues. Losses at the gene ends were 8 bases for V and 9 bases for J; bases not matched to a gene: 4. Looked up from germline, CDR1 is WNHNN and CDR2 is SYGVQD (reference sequence). The CDR3 is CASQGQGGSPLHF. CDR3 coding DNA: TGCGCCAGCCAAGGACAGGGGGGTTCACCCCTCCACTTT.

This clonotype was recorded a few times. The chain uses TRBV15 and TRBJ1-1; 8 bases fit TRBD1. The CDR3 contains 16 residues. The germline gives CDR1 LNHNV, CDR2 YYDKDF (reference sequence). Trimming at V came to 3 bases and at J to 1 base, leaving 7 bases not matched to a gene. The CDR3 spells CATSSEYRGSNTEAFF. CDR3 nucleotide sequence: TGTGCCACCAGCAGTGAATACAGGGGGTCGAACACTGAAGCTTTCTTT.

V is TRBV18 and J is TRBJ1-3; D remains ambiguous. This CDR3 spans 13 amino acids. Germline CDR1 and CDR2: KGHSH and LQKENI. V was cut by 10 bases and J by 1 base, with 11 bases left in between. CDR3 sequence (DNA): TGTGCCACGCTACACGAATCTGGAAACACCATATATTTT. This translates into CATLHESGNTIYF.